The 28 T cell receptor beta chains below come from one sample, sequenced in a study of T cells after somatic rescue of genetic block. Profiling relied on immunoSEQ multiplex PCR, and the TCRdb table lists in-frame clones only, not all of them. The sample yields about 88,000 clones, around 89% seen once. The specimen sequenced was peripheral blood mononuclear cells (PBMCs). The receptors stem from a woman in her late teens or twenties.

This rearrangement joins TRBV5-1 to TRBJ2-1; 8 nucleotides line up with TRBD2. Germline V gene data show CDR1 as SGHRS and CDR2 as YFSETQ. V was clipped by 3 bases and J by 1 base; unmatched bases: 6. This CDR3 is 16 amino acids long. The CDR3 sequence is CASSWGAGGSYNEQFF. The CDR3 DNA reads TGCGCCAGCAGCTGGGGGGCGGGAGGTTCCTACAATGAGCAGTTCTTC.

This chain connects TRBV4-2 to TRBJ2-7, with a possible D match to TRBD2 (6 bases). CDR3 length: 17 residues. Germline CDR1 is LGHNA and CDR2 is YNFKEQ. The V gene lost 0 bases and the J gene lost 0 bases, with 15 bases spanning the gap. CDR3 region: CASSQDTGTGSSYEQYF. DNA for the CDR3: TGTGCCAGCAGCCAAGATACCGGGACTGGGAGCTCCTACGAGCAGTACTTC.

The chain employs TRBV5-1 and TRBJ2-7, with TRBD1 matching over 9 bases. From germline, CDR1 is SGHRS and CDR2 YFSETQ. V shed 1 base and J 3 bases; nucleotides not matched to a gene: 5. This CDR3 spans 15 amino acids. Here the CDR3 DNA reads TGCGCCAGCAGCTTGTACGGACAGGGGAGCTACGAGCAGTACTTC. This codes for CASSLYGQGSYEQYF.

CDR3 bases: TGTGCCAGCAGTTACTCGCACGGGGCCGGGGAGCTGTTTTTT. Amino acid sequence: CASSYSHGAGELFF. This chain joins TRBV6-6 and TRBJ2-2, with D possibly TRBD2 on 5 matching bases. The CDR3 totals 14 residues. The ends were cut back, 0 bases at V and 6 bases at J, with 8 bases in the middle. CDR1 MNHNY and CDR2 SVGAGI come from the germline V gene (reference sequence).

This chain connects TRBV28 to TRBJ1-5; D remains ambiguous. V lost 7 bases and J lost 3, with 10 bases in between. In germline, CDR1 is MDHEN, CDR2 SYDVKM. CDR3 length equals 13 residues. DNA of the CDR3: TGTGCCAGCACCGCGCAGAACAATCAGCCCCAGCATTTT. Its protein product is CASTAQNNQPQHF.

The V call is TRBV6-5, the J call TRBJ2-7, with 7 bases aligning to TRBD2. The germline gives CDR1 MNHEY, CDR2 SVGAGI. Trimming cost V 0 bases and J 5 bases; bases outside gene matches: 7. This CDR3 is 15 amino acids long. In DNA, the CDR3 is TGTGCCAGCAGTTACTCGGGGGGGACGGTCCACGAGCAGTACTTC. Amino acids: CASSYSGGTVHEQYF.

The rearrangement links TRBV5-4 to TRBJ2-5; D tentatively fits TRBD1 or TRBD2 (5 bases each). CDR3 length: 14 amino acids. Between the trimmed V and J ends, which lost 2 bases and 0 bases, there was a span of 8 bases. Germline V gene lookup returns CDR1 SGHNT and CDR2 YYREEE (reference sequence). CDR3 in DNA: TGTGCCAGCAGCTTTGGGACGTACCAAGAGACCCAGTACTTC. This sequence encodes CASSFGTYQETQYF.

In DNA, the CDR3 is TGCAGCGTGATCGGGACTAGCGGGAGGGATGAGCAGTTCTTC. It is translated as CSVIGTSGRDEQFF. J is TRBJ2-1 and V is TRBV29-1; TRBD2 matches 16 bases. V gave up 6 bases and J gave up 8 bases; unmatched junction bases: 4. The CDR3 length is 14 residues. Per the germline V gene, CDR1 is SQVTM and CDR2 is ANQGSEA.

The chain recombines TRBV28 with TRBJ2-3; D ambiguous. Germline CDR1 is MDHEN and CDR2 is SYDVKM. The CDR3 contains 15 residues. Trimming removed 2 bases at V and 0 bases at J, with 9 bases between. In DNA, the CDR3 is TGTGCCAGCAGTTTAGATGCCCCTAGCACAGATACGCAGTATTTT. Translation: CASSLDAPSTDTQYF.

The V and J genes are TRBV6-9 and TRBJ1-1, with D tentatively TRBD1 (5 bases). Trimming left V 9 bases short and J 12 bases short, with 20 bases between. The CDR3 has 12 amino acids. Germline loops: CDR1 MNHGY, CDR2 SVAAGI. CDR3 DNA sequence: TGTGCCAGAGAAGGGGACGTTACTAGTCCTTTCTTT. It encodes CAREGDVTSPFF.

The chain employs TRBV27 and TRBJ2-7, with 9 bases lining up with TRBD1. The germline V gene has CDR1 MNHEY and CDR2 SMNVEV (reference sequence). This CDR3 has 14 residues. Trimming removed 8 bases from V and 3 bases from J; junction bases left unmatched: 8. The CDR3 region has the DNA TGTGCCAGCGGCCGGGACAGGGCTCACTACGAGCAGTACTTC. Translated: CASGRDRAHYEQYF.

The chain is built from TRBV18 and TRBJ1-1, with 7 bases fitting TRBD1. CDR3 size: 15 residues. The germline V gene has CDR1 KGHSH and CDR2 LQKENI. The V gene end was trimmed by 2 bases and the J gene end by 7 bases; junction bases not matched to a gene: 10. The DNA for the CDR3 is TGTGCCAGCTCACCAAGGGACAGCCAGGCCAGTGAAGCTTTCTTT. This codes for CASSPRDSQASEAFF.

The chain joins TRBV14 to TRBJ2-3; TRBD1 aligns across 8 bases. Germline lookup yields CDR1 SGHDN and CDR2 FVKESK. The junction had 7 bases not matched to a gene; V was cut back by 1 base and J by 1 base. The CDR3 length is 17 residues. CDR3 loop: CASSQARQGWGTDTQYF. The CDR3 DNA follows: TGTGCCAGCAGCCAAGCTCGACAGGGGTGGGGCACAGATACGCAGTATTTT.

This chain uses TRBV4-1 with TRBJ2-7; D may match TRBD1 or TRBD2 (5 bases each). V was trimmed by 3 bases and J by 1 base, leaving 10 bases between them. Germline V gene lookup returns CDR1 MGHRA and CDR2 YSYEKL. The CDR3 extends over 14 amino acids. The CDR3 here is CASSQGDGSYEQYF. CDR3 nucleotides: TGCGCCAGCAGCCAGGGGGACGGGTCCTACGAGCAGTACTTC.

The chain recombines TRBV4-2 with TRBJ1-1, with D possibly TRBD1 on 5 matching bases. CDR3 length: 17 residues. V lost 4 bases, J lost 3 bases, and 21 bases lay in between. The V gene's germline CDR1 is LGHNA and CDR2 YNFKEQ. The CDR3 reads CASSPGWDPVLYTEAFF. The CDR3 nucleotides are TGTGCCAGCAGCCCAGGGTGGGACCCGGTTCTGTACACTGAAGCTTTCTTT.

In the case of this clone: The junction shows a germline mismatch at one end, possibly a read error. The rearrangement uses TRBV7-7 and TRBJ1-5; the D is unclear. The CDR3 runs 16 residues. Per germline, CDR1 SSHAT and CDR2 FNYEAQ (reference sequence). The CDR3 spells CASSLELLVNNQPQHF. CDR3 bases: TGTGCTAGCAGCTTAGAGTTGCTCGTAAACAATCAGCCCCAGCATTTT. The full variable domain, rest sourced from reference TRBV7-7 and TRBJ1-5, is GAGVSQSPRYKVTKRGQDVTLRCDPISSHATLYWYQQALGQGPEFLTYFNYEAQPDKSGLPSDRFSAERPEGSISTLTIQRTEQRDSAMYRCASSLELLVNNQPQHFGDGTRLSIL.

The chain joins TRBV19 to TRBJ2-5; the D is unclear. CDR3 length: 14 amino acids. Germline V gives CDR1 LNHDA, CDR2 SQIVND (reference sequence). Trimming stripped 2 bases from V and 4 bases from J, with 11 bases between. This CDR3 is CASSIISTGETQYF. The CDR3 DNA sequence: TGTGCCAGTAGTATAATATCGACCGGAGAGACCCAGTACTTC.

The J gene is TRBJ1-2, the V gene TRBV6-1; possibly TRBD1 for D (6 bases). Trimming took off 3 bases at V and 7 bases at J, with 18 bases between the two ends. Germline V lookup: CDR1 MNHNS, CDR2 SASEGT. The CDR3 extends over 15 amino acids. The CDR3 spells CASSEHAQGRRGYTF. The CDR3 DNA reads as TGTGCCAGCAGTGAGCACGCTCAGGGGAGGCGTGGCTACACCTTC.

V usage is TRBV6-1 and J usage is TRBJ2-7, with 7 bases fitting TRBD1. V lost 4 bases and J lost 1; bases outside the gene matches: 4. Per germline, CDR1 MNHNS and CDR2 SASEGT. CDR3 length: 14 residues. The CDR3 nucleotides are TGTGCCAGCAGTGGACAGGGTCAATCCTACGAGCAGTACTTC. Protein product: CASSGQGQSYEQYF.

The CDR3 loop is CASSRFGRDRQQETQYF. The CDR3 DNA reads as TGTGCCAGCAGCCGATTTGGCCGGGACAGACAACAAGAGACCCAGTACTTC. J is TRBJ2-5 and V is TRBV7-9; 7 bases map to TRBD1. V trimming: 5 bases; J trimming: 2 bases; junction bases outside the gene matches: 14. This CDR3 has 17 amino acids. Germline V gene sequence: CDR1 SEHNR, CDR2 FQNEAQ (reference sequence).

This rearrangement joins TRBV30 to TRBJ1-3, with D tentatively TRBD1 (5 bases). The germline CDR1 and CDR2 sequences are GTSNPN and SVGIG (reference sequence). V was clipped by 2 bases and J by 2 bases, with 13 bases between them. The CDR3 length is 15 residues. The chain's CDR3 is CAWSSSGVPGNTIYF. The DNA of the CDR3 is TGTGCCTGGAGTTCTTCGGGGGTTCCTGGAAACACCATATATTTT.

This chain uses TRBV5-4 with TRBJ1-2; D call uncertain. Trimming left V 0 bases short and J 6 bases short, with 9 bases between. Looked up from germline, CDR1 is SGHNT and CDR2 is YYREEE (reference sequence). The CDR3 contains 13 residues. The CDR3 DNA sequence: TGTGCCAGCAGCTTGGTTGCGGGTAATGGCTACACCTTC. The encoded protein is CASSLVAGNGYTF.

As concerns this clone: This same CDR3 is encoded by further DNA sequences in the sample. The V and J genes are TRBV20-1 and TRBJ2-7, with D possibly being TRBD2 (5 bases). The CDR3 consists of 11 residues. Trimming shortened V by 6 bases and J by 0 bases, and 6 bases separated the two germline ends. Germline lookup yields CDR1 DFQATT and CDR2 SNEGSKA (reference sequence). The CDR3 loop reads CSARDSYEQYF. DNA for the CDR3: TGCAGTGCACGGGACTCCTACGAGCAGTACTTC.

V and J are TRBV2 and TRBJ2-1; 9 positions match TRBD2. The CDR3 covers 15 residues. After removal of 8 bases from V and 8 bases from J, the junction contained 13 bases not matched to a gene. CDR1 and CDR2 (germline): SNHLY, FYNNEI. The CDR3 here is CASDRGLAGIYEQFF. The CDR3, as DNA: TGTGCCAGCGACCGGGGTCTAGCGGGAATATATGAGCAGTTCTTC. Full variable domain (outside the CDR3, taken from reference TRBV2 and TRBJ2-1): EPEVTQTPSHQVTQMGQEVILRCVPISNHLYFYWYRQILGQKVEFLVSFYNNEISEKSEIFDDQFSVERPDGSNFTLKIRSTKLEDSAMYFCASDRGLAGIYEQFFGPGTRLTVL.

The CDR3 bases are TGTGCCAGCAGGCAAGCAGGGACAGGGCTTAATGAGCAGTTCTTC. Its protein is CASRQAGTGLNEQFF. The chain has TRBV28 and TRBJ2-1; TRBD1 matches at 9 bases. This CDR3 contains 15 residues. CDR1 and CDR2 from the germline V gene are MDHEN and SYDVKM. The J segment lost 7 bases and the V segment lost 6 bases, leaving 10 bases of the junction unmatched.

A few counts support this clone. The V and J genes are TRBV2 and TRBJ2-1; 12 nucleotides line up with TRBD1. The length of the CDR3 is 15 residues. The V gene's germline CDR1 is SNHLY and CDR2 FYNNEI. V dropped 6 bases and J dropped 5; count of bases not matched to a gene: 5. The CDR3 protein is CASRPGQGANNEQFF. CDR3 DNA sequence: TGTGCCAGCAGACCGGGACAGGGGGCGAACAATGAGCAGTTCTTC.

The chain recombines TRBV11-2 with TRBJ2-1; D remains ambiguous. Between the trimmed V and J ends, which lost 5 bases and 1 base, there was a span of 12 bases. The CDR3 has 15 amino acids. From germline, CDR1 is SGHAT and CDR2 FQNNGV. The DNA for the CDR3 is TGTGCCAGCAGCCCCCTAGTAGTGTCCTACAATGAGCAGTTCTTC. The encoded protein is CASSPLVVSYNEQFF.

The chain links TRBV11-1 to TRBJ2-3, with D uncertain. The CDR3 has 16 amino acids. The ends were cut back, 4 bases at V and 4 bases at J, with 18 bases in the middle. Germline V gives CDR1 SGHAT, CDR2 FQDESV (reference sequence). The chain's CDR3 is CASSSGPAVGADTQYF. The DNA for the CDR3 is TGTGCCAGCAGCTCCGGTCCCGCGGTTGGGGCAGATACGCAGTATTTT.